The present TCR beta chain was sequenced within a study of beta chain features in type 1 diabetes. Expressed TCRB transcripts were sequenced, since all the RNA that had been isolated was reverse transcribed. Data came from immunoSEQ multiplex PCR; TCRdb stores just in-frame clones and leaves some out. Of about 200,000 clones in the sample, 9.5% to 13% were seen once. In this sample, this clone turned up a few times. Trimming cost V 1 base and J 12 bases, with 12 bases left between them. There are 12 residues in the CDR3. The V gene's germline CDR1 is SGHTA and CDR2 FQGNSA. Sequencing input: central memory CD4+ T cells from blood. The chain employs TRBV7-2 and TRBJ2-5; the D is unclear. The clonotype originates from a man between 18 and 35 years old in good health. The CDR3 DNA follows: TGTGCCAGCAGCTTAGGTCCCGACCGCAAGTACTTC. The encoded protein is CASSLGPDRKYF. The variable domain in full, completed from reference TRBV7-2 and TRBJ2-5, reads GAGVSQSPSNKVTEKGKDVELRCDPISGHTALYWYRQSLGQGLEFLIYFQGNSAPDKSGLPSDRFSAERTGGSVSTLTIQRTQQEDSAVYLCASSLGPDRKYFGPGTRLLVL.